This T cell receptor beta chain came from a study of T cell changes during pregnancy in multiple sclerosis. TCRdb's copy holds only in-frame clones and misses some; the assay was immunoSEQ multiplex PCR. The table lists 50,000 to 65,000 clones, over 85% of them singletons, with 2.5% to 4% in the top ten. The CDR3 has 14 residues. V gave up 2 bases and J gave up 5 bases, with 12 bases separating them. The germline gives CDR1 SGHVS, CDR2 FQNEAQ. The TCR originated in a female donor with multiple sclerosis, enrolled in a pregnancy study. Sequenced here: CD8+ T cells from peripheral blood mononuclear cells, sampled in the second trimester of pregnancy. The genes are TRBV7-8 and TRBJ2-5, with D possibly being TRBD2 (6 bases). DNA of the CDR3: TGTGCCAGCAGCTTATATGGAGGGTGGGAGACCCAGTACTTC. Its translation: CASSLYGGWETQYF.